A single T cell receptor beta chain is shown here with its context. The clone's antigen remains unknown. The sample holds no much larger clone one base away, and base qualities are not on file. This entry belongs to a study of cytomegalovirus exposure and HLA in healthy donors (dated by TCRdb to 2016 to 2017). The study in broad terms: In an earlier analysis of roughly 590 of the donors, approximately 300 Gb of sequence data and some 100 million unique TCR beta sequences from roughly 190 million T cells were reported. An early release that covered roughly 600 HLA-typed donors contained approximately 300 gigabases of sequencing data and tens of millions of unique TCR sequences. Of the roughly 390 genotyped donors, around 81% fell in the genetic ancestry cluster associated with self-reported Caucasian donors. The aim of the study was to test whether cataloging public T cell receptors could identify signatures of past pathogen exposure. The study used immunosequencing to profile the T cell repertoires of about 670 subjects and linked those repertoires to cytomegalovirus serostatus. A separate validation cohort of roughly 110 different subjects was used in addition to the approximately 700-subject first cohort. To predict cytomegalovirus infection status, the study combined high-throughput TCR immunosequencing, statistical association of individual TCRs with disease status, and machine learning. A later analysis re-analyzed previously published TCR beta repertoires from roughly 630 donors and added high-resolution HLA genotyping to study TCR occurrence patterns. In the later analysis, no new phenotypic data were used to find candidate immune exposures; instead, reliance was placed on TCR beta sequences and their occurrence across donors. An earlier analysis of approximately 630 of the donors applied high-throughput TCR beta sequencing to assess whether each TCR beta V gene segment acted as functional or pseudogenic. Donor age, sex, ethnicity and CMV serostatus were compiled alongside the repertoire data. In a later genetic analysis, genome-wide SNP genotypes for about three fifths of the roughly 670 donors were used, and that subset was treated as a discovery cohort. All discovery cohort repertoires had been generated using a single sequencing platform. Both class I and class II loci were covered by HLA typing, at four-digit resolution. Typing coverage varied by locus: roughly 629-630 donors for A, B, C, DRB1 and DQB1; roughly 520 for DQA1; about 570 for DPA1; about 450 for DPB1. Because of strong linkage in the cohort, four to six DR-DQ haplotypes were treated as single units for association and clustering. On average, about 200,000 unique TCR beta nucleotide sequences were sequenced per donor among several hundred genotyped donors of the cohort, with roughly 18% of those sequences being non-productive.

Receptor amplification or capture employed the immunoSEQ multiplex PCR assay. For the multiplex PCR, a mixture combining 60 forward primers for TCR Vbeta segments and 13 reverse primers for TCR Jbeta segments was used. A multiplex PCR assay on genomic DNA amplified the CDR3 region of rearranged TCR beta genes. The Illumina HiSeq System was used to sequence the amplified TCR beta libraries as 87-base-pair reads. Processing in the source paper ran as follows. In a later analysis, tens of millions of unique TCR beta chains were counted across the roughly 700 repertoires, and approximately 11 million of these chains were shared by at least two donors. Raw reads were error-corrected and collapsed into unique sequences by a nearest-neighbor algorithm in which closely related sequences were merged to remove PCR and sequencing errors. V, D and J gene segments were assigned by aligning CDR3 sequences to IMGT reference sequences. For a sequence to be retained, a match of at least six nucleotides was required to both a V gene segment and a J gene segment. Rearrangements were called productive when the CDR3 lacked stop codons and stayed in frame with V and J; all others were non-productive. CDR3 was defined according to IMGT convention as the region running from the second conserved V-encoded cysteine to the conserved J-encoded phenylalanine. The earlier analysis of 587 of the donors excluded any sequence lacking an unambiguous match to a single V gene segment. An earlier analysis of a few hundred of the donors classified V segments as functional when productive rearrangements were above 56.7% and as segregating when the standard deviation between donors was above 5%. A statistical classification framework was built for diagnosing cytomegalovirus status from the catalog of TCR beta chain sequences. A later analysis assigned V and J genes by comparing TCR nucleotide sequences with IMGT/GENE-DB human TR gene sequences. Using the TCRdist pipeline, a later analysis assigned CDR3 sequences along with most-parsimonious VDJ recombination scenarios. A later analysis defined each TCR beta chain by its CDR3 amino acid sequence plus V-gene family, and excluded reads lacking a unique V-gene family. A later analysis removed roughly 590 highly shared, low-generation-probability nucleotide sequences to deal with suspected cross-contamination and a sequencing artifact. In a later analysis, a clonal expansion index was calculated for each public chain from normalized within-repertoire ranks of inferred template counts. Generation probabilities in a later analysis came from a VDJ recombination model fitted to out-of-frame rearrangements, and those results were checked against IGoR. In a later analysis, hypergeometric tests were used to score TCR-TCR, TCR-HLA and TCR-CMV co-occurrence, with a repertoire-size bias correction applied to TCR pairs. To estimate false discovery rates, a later analysis permuted the HLA or CMV assignments 20 times. In a later analysis, co-occurring TCRs were grouped using DBSCAN, with TCRdist sequence similarity added in when clustering inside HLA-allele-positive subsets. For co-occurrence clustering, repertoires with fewer than 30,000 or more than 120,000 public chains were excluded, along with four or five repertoires with anomalous nucleotide sharing. TCRdb took over this immuneACCESS table, retaining in-frame rearrangements with V and J assigned. Such tables are incomplete; in checked studies, under half of the missing clones stem from an unresolved V gene, and the remainder is unexplained. That table furnishes V, J and clone size, whereas the DNA furnished D and trimming. The table for this sample lists 150,000 to 200,000 clones; about 80% of them were counted only once. The top ten clonotypes cover roughly 13% of the sample.

The cohort comprised approximately 700 healthy bone marrow donors. At the time of sampling, every cohort member was nominally healthy, though immune exposures that went unrecorded were likely present. The donor tested CMV seropositive, placing the donor among the 250 to 350 seropositive members of the cohort. A peripheral blood sample was provided by each donor, and peripheral blood mononuclear cells were used for TCR beta sequencing. The Qiagen DNeasy Blood Extraction Kit was used to extract genomic DNA from the blood cell samples. General study outcomes and caveats: The classifier was reported to diagnose cytomegalovirus status with high specificity and sensitivity in both the original and validation cohorts. Strong co-occurrence of HLA alleles, especially DR and DQ, made assigning TCR associations to individual alleles difficult. According to a later analysis, most CMV-associated TCR beta chains appeared to be HLA-restricted, and the HLA associations seemed to be driven largely by CMV exposure. According to a later genetic analysis, donors in an Asian-associated ancestry cluster had fewer N-insertions in productive TCRs than the approximately 650-donor mean. It was suggested by the authors that the approach could potentially be generalized to other disease states and immunological phenotypes. Correlated functional status among segregating V segments might be attributable to linkage disequilibrium, but an unknown experimental factor could not be ruled out. The study listed 150 to 200 TCR beta chains as associated with cytomegalovirus. According to a later analysis, parvovirus B19, influenza, CMV and Epstein-Barr virus appeared linked to several top co-occurrence clusters. The only immune exposure information available for the cohort was CMV serostatus. A group of highly shared sequence variants was considered likely to be a technical artifact of the sequencing pipeline. Because counts were too low, roughly 16 rarely observed V segments, including chromosome 9 orphons, were excluded from the earlier analysis of around 590 of the donors. HLA typing was unavailable for some donors at each locus, so association tests used only the typed subset. Across donors, most TCR sequences were observed very rarely, whereas some public TCRs were present in many individuals. In a later analysis, around 17,000 TCR beta sequences were associated with specific HLA alleles at a false discovery rate of 0.05. Sequencing depth was assumed to be roughly uniform across donors in the presence/absence analyses, though that assumption may not hold. A further reported finding was that TCR beta sequences accurately predicted the HLA-A and HLA-B alleles for most subjects in the first cohort. In an earlier analysis of under 600 of the donors, most TCR beta V segments were observed in productive rearrangements about 87% or about 30% of the time, broadly matching IMGT annotations. In a later analysis, the rate of TCR association differed among HLA loci, with DRB1 alleles having the most associated TCRs and HLA-C alleles having the fewest. The cohort was sequenced for TCR beta chains only, and without alpha or paired-chain data the features that could be detected were limited. In a later analysis, HLA-associated TCR beta chains were found to be more clonally expanded and to have lower generation probabilities than equally common non-associated chains. Three of the identified cytomegalovirus-associated TCR beta chains were confirmed in vitro to be specific for cytomegalovirus antigens. An association between a missense DCLRE1C variant and V-gene and J-gene trimming of TCR beta chains was found in a later genetic analysis and replicated in an independent cohort.

The clonotype originates from a man in his fifties in good health and CMV-seropositive. Sequenced: PBMCs.

Here the CDR3 is given as CASSQGFGHYGYTF. The DNA is as follows: TGTGCCAGCAGTCAGGGGTTCGGGCACTATGGCTACACCTTC. Recombination connected TRBV28 to TRBJ1-2; TRBD1 could be the D gene, as 6 bases match. The germline V gene sets CDR1 to MDHEN and CDR2 to SYDVKM. The CDR3 holds 14 amino acids from the cysteine to the phenylalanine. Only the CDR3 part of the read is kept: 42 bases, read in frame from the first base. Relative to germline, V is 5 bases shorter and J is 3 bases shorter, with 13 bases between their ends.